The 32 T cell receptor beta chains in this list originate from one sample, sequenced in a study of blood T cells in healthy people across ages (dated by TCRdb to 2013 to 2016). The library was prepared using 5' RACE. The listed sequencing device is Illumina HiSeq 2500. A second PCR of about 6 to 12 cycles was run with a J-beta primer mix and a sample-barcoded 5' primer. TCRdb reanalyzed the raw reads on its own, using fastp at Q25 for trimming and MiXCR for clone calling, and kept in-frame beta chains. Identical CDR3 proteins give one entry, which carries the most common genes and DNA. This sample gives approximately 800,000 distinct CDR3 sequences in total; roughly 34% of them show up just once. Over 10% of the sample goes to the ten largest clones. Sequencing used blood. The receptors derive from a man aged 18 to 35 in good health.

This clonotype has more than one count but fewer than ten. The genes are TRBV12-3 or TRBV12-4 and TRBJ1-6; D unclear. V shed 5 bases and J shed 8 bases, with 16 bases lying between them. This CDR3 has 15 amino acids. CDR3 DNA sequence: TGTGCCAGCAGTCCAAATAACCGGCGGGATTCACCCCTCCACTTT. Residues: CASSPNNRRDSPLHF.

A note on this clonotype: A much larger clonotype is one base distant, so this may be a read error. V gene TRBV10-3 combines with J gene TRBJ2-7; no firm D call. Germline V gives CDR1 ENHRY, CDR2 SYGVKD. The CDR3 totals 16 residues. The CDR3 nucleotides are TGTGCCACCAGTGAGTCGATCAGGCGGAAAGACTACGAGCAGTACTTC. Amino acid sequence: CATSESIRRKDYEQYF.

The table lists this clonotype with a few counts. The chain uses TRBV2 and TRBJ2-3; maybe TRBD1 (5 bases). V gave up 6 bases and J gave up 0 bases, with 13 bases separating them. This CDR3 region has 15 residues. CDR1 is SNHLY, CDR2 FYNNEI, per germline. This chain's CDR3 is CASRARTQSTDTQYF. The CDR3 DNA reads TGTGCCAGCAGAGCCAGGACACAGAGCACAGATACGCAGTATTTT.

This clonotype was observed a few times. The V and J genes are TRBV12-5 and TRBJ2-5; TRBD2 matches at 8 bases. The CDR3 length is 15 residues. Germline values: CDR1 LGHNT, CDR2 FRNRAP. The trim removed 5 bases at V and 5 bases at J, leaving 10 bases unmatched. The CDR3 is CASGPKGLGGETQYF. The CDR3 DNA sequence: TGTGCTAGTGGTCCCAAGGGACTAGGGGGGGAGACCCAGTACTTC.

This clonotype was observed a few times. This clone may be a read error of a much larger clone one base away. The chain has TRBV12-3 or TRBV12-4 and TRBJ2-7, with D unclear. The ends were cut back, 2 bases at V and 7 bases at J, with 39 bases in the middle. CDR3 size: 22 residues. The CDR3 DNA follows: TGTGCCAGCAGTTTACGTCTGTCCGTCAGATTAGACCGGGTGAGCTCCTACAATGAGCAGTACTTC. This sequence encodes CASSLRLSVRLDRVSSYNEQYF.

This chain connects TRBV29-1 to TRBJ1-3; D may be TRBD1 (5 bases). V was clipped by 4 bases and J by 4 bases, with 14 bases between them. The CDR3 contains 14 residues. Germline CDR1 SQVTM, CDR2 ANQGSEA. The DNA for the CDR3 is TGCAGCGTTGTATTACAGGAGTACGGAAACACCATATATTTT. Translating it yields CSVVLQEYGNTIYF. The full variable domain, in which reference TRBV29-1 and TRBJ1-3 provide the parts outside the CDR3, is SAVISQKPSRDICQRGTSLTIQCQVDSQVTMMFWYRQQPGQSLTLIATANQGSEATYESGFVIDKFPISRPNLTFSTLTVSNMSPEDSSIYLCSVVLQEYGNTIYFGEGSWLTVV.

This clonotype was seen ten or more times. The chain uses TRBV6-2 or TRBV6-3 and TRBJ2-5, with D possibly being TRBD2 (6 bases). Germline assignment: CDR1 MNHEY and CDR2 SVGEGT. V was clipped by 2 bases and J by 6 bases, with 13 bases between them. The CDR3 is 14 amino acids. This CDR3 reads CASSYGASVKTQYF. The CDR3 DNA follows: TGTGCCAGCAGTTACGGGGCTAGCGTAAAGACCCAGTACTTC.

The rearrangement joins TRBV5-1 to TRBJ2-7; tentative D call: TRBD2 (6 bases). This CDR3 is built from 15 residues. The V gene lost 4 bases and the J gene lost 2 bases, with 16 bases spanning the gap. Germline V gene data show CDR1 as SGHRS and CDR2 as YFSETQ. CDR3 nucleotide sequence: TGCGCCAGCAGCGAGGGGACTCCCTTAACCTACGAGCAGTACTTC. It codes for CASSEGTPLTYEQYF.

This chain joins TRBV20-1 and TRBJ2-3, with no clear D. Germline lookup yields CDR1 DFQATT and CDR2 SNEGSKA (reference sequence). V dropped 7 bases and J dropped 5 bases, with 13 bases sitting between them. The length of the CDR3 is 12 residues. CDR3 residues: CSGVEEIDTQYF. The CDR3 coding sequence is TGCAGTGGTGTAGAAGAAATAGATACGCAGTATTTT.

This clonotype appeared a few times. The chain couples TRBV6-6 to TRBJ1-1; 12 bases agree with TRBD1. The V and J ends lost 4 bases and 3 bases, in that order; junction bases with no gene match: 6. CDR1 MNHNY and CDR2 SVGAGI come from the germline V gene (reference sequence). The CDR3 covers 16 residues. CDR3 loop: CASSSRDRGPYTEAFF. The CDR3 DNA reads as TGTGCCAGCAGTTCCCGGGACAGGGGGCCCTACACTGAAGCTTTCTTT.

This clonotype was counted a few times. The V call is TRBV18, the J call TRBJ2-5; 11 bases map to TRBD2. This CDR3 region has 15 residues. The germline V gene has CDR1 KGHSH and CDR2 LQKENI. Trimming took 4 bases from V and 3 from J; bases not matched to a gene: 4. CDR3 sequence: CASSQSLAGEETQYF. The CDR3 DNA is TGTGCCAGCTCACAATCACTAGCGGGGGAAGAGACCCAGTACTTC.

The chain employs TRBV6-5 and TRBJ1-1; TRBD1 might be the D (5 bases). V lost 5 bases and J lost 4, with 11 bases in between. Looked up from germline, CDR1 is MNHEY and CDR2 is SVGAGI. The CDR3 has 13 residues. This chain's CDR3 is CASSPGPRTEAFF. In nucleotides, the CDR3 is TGTGCCAGCAGTCCGGGGCCTCGCACTGAAGCTTTCTTT.

Regarding this clonotype: A much larger clone differs from this one at a single base, so this may be a read error. The gene calls are TRBV10-3 and TRBJ2-7; TRBD1 or TRBD2 may be the D gene (5 bases each). The CDR3 totals 12 residues. From germline, CDR1 is ENHRY and CDR2 SYGVKD. The CDR3 sequence is CTTGTGSYEQYF. The CDR3 coding sequence is TGTACCACCGGGACGGGAAGCTACGAGCAGTACTTC.

The chain carries TRBV20-1 and TRBJ1-2, with 12 nucleotides matching TRBD1. The CDR3 runs 15 residues. The V segment lost 5 bases and the J segment 4 bases; nucleotides outside the gene matches: 8. Germline-derived CDR1 and CDR2 are DFQATT and SNEGSKA (reference sequence). CDR3 sequence: CSARPGTGGGYGYTF. The CDR3 nucleotides are TGCAGTGCTCGTCCCGGGACAGGGGGCGGCTATGGCTACACCTTC.

This clonotype was seen a handful of times. The chain combines TRBV7-9 with TRBJ1-2; unclear D gene. The V end was cut by 2 bases, the J end by 6 bases, with 13 bases between. Germline values: CDR1 SEHNR, CDR2 FQNEAQ (reference sequence). This CDR3 contains 14 residues. The CDR3 loop reads CASSLIWPSDGYTF. The CDR3 DNA reads TGTGCCAGCAGCTTAATATGGCCTTCAGATGGCTACACCTTC.

This clonotype was found a few times. The chain couples TRBV6-2 or TRBV6-3 to TRBJ2-7; D gene uncertain. Trimming pared 5 bases from V and 8 bases from J, leaving 10 bases between. Germline loops: CDR1 MNHEY, CDR2 SVGEGT. The CDR3 sequence is 11 residues long. The chain's CDR3 is CASSASFQQYF. The DNA for the CDR3 is TGTGCCAGCAGTGCCTCCTTCCAGCAGTACTTC.

This clonotype has a single count. The rearrangement links TRBV4-2 to TRBJ2-1; either TRBD1 or TRBD2 may fit D (5 bases each). The assigned J gene may be wrong: the sequence end matches TRBJ2-7 better. CDR3 length equals 16 residues. From germline, CDR1 is LGHNA and CDR2 YNFKEQ. In DNA form, the CDR3 reads TGTGCCAGCAGCCAAGATCCGGGGCAGACTTACAATGAGCAGTACTTC. This sequence encodes CASSQDPGQTYNEQYF.

This clonotype was found once. The CDR3 DNA reads TGTGCCAGCAGCTTTGGGGCAGCGGCTAATGAAAAACTGTTTTTT. As protein: CASSFGAAANEKLFF. The genes are TRBV7-3 and TRBJ1-4, with D tentatively TRBD1 (5 bases). Deletions cut 3 bases from V and 3 bases from J, with 11 bases between. Looked up from germline, CDR1 is SGHTA and CDR2 is FQGTGA. The CDR3 is made up of 15 amino acids. Looking up the rest from reference TRBV7-3 and TRBJ1-4 gives the full variable domain: GAGVSQTPSNKVTEKGKYVELRCDPISGHTALYWYRQSLGQGPEFLIYFQGTGAADDSGLPNDRFFAVRPEGSVSTLKIQRTERGDSAVYLCASSFGAAANEKLFFGSGTQLSVL.

This clonotype was counted only a few times. The rearrangement links TRBV12-3 or TRBV12-4 to TRBJ1-2; D gene uncertain. This CDR3 spans 12 amino acids. Trimming shortened V by 6 bases and J by 7 bases, and 12 bases separated the two germline ends. This CDR3 reads CASRLSGSGYTF. The CDR3, as DNA: TGTGCCAGCAGGTTGAGCGGGTCTGGCTACACCTTC.

The chain has TRBV12-3 or TRBV12-4 and TRBJ1-1, with 10 bases fitting TRBD1. The CDR3 is 14 amino acids. Unmatched junction bases numbered 7, after V lost 7 bases and J lost 5 bases. In DNA form, the CDR3 reads TGTGCCAGCACCTTCACGGGACAGGGGACTGAAGCTTTCTTT. Its protein is CASTFTGQGTEAFF.

The V gene is TRBV10-3, the J gene TRBJ2-2, with D hard to call. The CDR3 runs to 15 residues. The V and J ends lost 9 bases and 7 bases respectively, with 21 bases between them. The germline V gene encodes CDR1 ENHRY and CDR2 SYGVKD. The CDR3 reads CAMTSGQLYRGELFF. The CDR3 DNA reads TGTGCCATGACGTCCGGGCAACTATACCGCGGGGAGCTGTTTTTT.

This clonotype was picked up a small number of times. This chain links TRBV4-1 with TRBJ2-7; D is uncertain. Germline CDR1 and CDR2: MGHRA and YSYEKL. The CDR3 contains 14 residues. V gave up 0 bases and J gave up 3 bases, with 9 bases separating them. The DNA of the CDR3 is TGCGCCAGCAGCCAAGATCTGTGGCGCTACGAGCAGTACTTC. It specifies CASSQDLWRYEQYF.

This rearrangement joins TRBV27 to TRBJ2-7; 7 bases map to TRBD2. The junction had 18 bases not matched to a gene; V was cut back by 8 bases and J by 2 bases. The CDR3 loop spans 17 amino acids. Germline V CDR1 and CDR2: MNHEY, SMNVEV (reference sequence). Here the CDR3 DNA reads TGTGCCAGCGCGATCCACCGGGAGGTGGGAGGGCCCTACGAGCAGTACTTC. Its translation: CASAIHREVGGPYEQYF.

This clonotype was observed a handful of times. This sequence joins TRBV25-1 and TRBJ1-6; 11 positions match TRBD1. The germline V gene has CDR1 MGHDK and CDR2 SYGVNS. This CDR3 comprises 18 residues. Germline trimming cut 1 base from V and 8 bases from J; bases unmatched to any gene: 10. CDR3 DNA: TGTGCCAGCAGTGAATTCCCGGGACAGGGGGAGATGGATTCACCCCTCCACTTT. Its translation: CASSEFPGQGEMDSPLHF.

As DNA, the CDR3 is TGTGCCAGCAGCGACTCCTTAATCGATGGCTACACCTTC. Its translation: CASSDSLIDGYTF. The gene calls are TRBV7-9 and TRBJ1-2; D uncertain. The germline CDR1 and CDR2 sequences are SEHNR and FQNEAQ (reference sequence). The CDR3 has 13 residues. V was trimmed by 5 bases and J by 6 bases, leaving 13 bases between them. The variable domain in full, with the rest retrieved from reference TRBV7-9 and TRBJ1-2, is DTGVSQNPRHKITKRGQNVTFRCDPISEHNRLYWYRQTLGQGPEFLTYFQNEAQLEKSRLLSDRFSAERPKGSFSTLEIQRTEQGDSAMYLCASSDSLIDGYTFGSGTRLTVV.

The chain links TRBV12-5 to TRBJ1-5; TRBD1 agrees at 7 bases. The J segment lost 3 bases and the V segment lost 5 bases, leaving 4 bases of the junction unmatched. The CDR3 sequence is 14 residues long. CDR1 is LGHNT and CDR2 is FRNRAP in the germline V gene. The CDR3 DNA follows: TGTGCTAGTGGTAAGGGACAGCCCAATCAGCCCCAGCATTTT. Residues: CASGKGQPNQPQHF.

This clonotype has at least ten counts. The V call is TRBV4-2, the J call TRBJ2-1; D call uncertain. Germline-derived CDR1 and CDR2 are LGHNA and YNFKEQ. Trimming removed 3 bases at V and 6 bases at J, with 3 bases between. This CDR3 comprises 11 residues. The CDR3 coding sequence is TGTGCCAGCAGCCACCGCAATGAGCAGTTCTTC. Amino acid sequence: CASSHRNEQFF.

The rearrangement joins TRBV29-1 to TRBJ2-1; D not certain. The CDR3 runs 11 residues. V shed 4 bases and J shed 7 bases, with 8 bases lying between them. CDR1 is SQVTM and CDR2 is ANQGSEA in the germline V gene. DNA for the CDR3: TGCAGCGTTGGTGATGGGAATGAGCAGTTCTTC. Translating gives CSVGDGNEQFF.

This clonotype showed up just a few times. The chain carries TRBV6-2 or TRBV6-3 and TRBJ2-7; D not resolved. The germline gives CDR1 MNHEY, CDR2 SVGEGT. V was clipped by 0 bases and J by 0 bases, with 6 bases between them. The length of the CDR3 is 14 residues. CDR3 sequence (DNA): TGTGCCAGCAGTTACTCGCGTCGCTCCTACGAGCAGTACTTC. This codes for CASSYSRRSYEQYF.

For this clonotype: This sequence may be a read error, since a much larger clone differs from it by one base. The chain has TRBV9 and TRBJ2-4; tentatively, D is TRBD1 (6 bases). CDR1 and CDR2 from the germline V gene are SGDLS and YYNGEE. This CDR3 comprises 17 residues. Trimming removed 2 bases at V and 2 bases at J, with 17 bases between. The CDR3 loop reads CASSVSGHLLTKNIQYF. CDR3 coding DNA: TGTGCCAGCAGCGTGTCGGGACACCTACTAACCAAAAACATTCAGTACTTC.

This clonotype showed up just a few times. A much bigger clone sits one base away, suggesting this may be a read error. The J gene is TRBJ2-5, the V gene TRBV4-3, with no clear D. This CDR3 comprises 16 residues. Germline CDR1 LGHNA, CDR2 YSLEER. Trimming left V 0 bases short and J 11 bases short, with 22 bases between. CDR3 protein: CASSQEGVAGSDEQYF. CDR3 coding DNA: TGCGCCAGCAGCCAAGAAGGCGTTGCTGGAAGCGATGAGCAGTACTTC.

This clonotype was observed a handful of times. The V gene is TRBV7-2, the J gene TRBJ1-1; D not certain. Looked up from germline, CDR1 is SGHTA and CDR2 is FQGNSA. The CDR3 spans 13 residues. Deletions cut 2 bases from V and 4 bases from J, with 8 bases between. This CDR3 is CASSLRQVTEAFF. CDR3 nucleotides: TGTGCCAGCAGCTTACGCCAAGTCACTGAAGCTTTCTTT.